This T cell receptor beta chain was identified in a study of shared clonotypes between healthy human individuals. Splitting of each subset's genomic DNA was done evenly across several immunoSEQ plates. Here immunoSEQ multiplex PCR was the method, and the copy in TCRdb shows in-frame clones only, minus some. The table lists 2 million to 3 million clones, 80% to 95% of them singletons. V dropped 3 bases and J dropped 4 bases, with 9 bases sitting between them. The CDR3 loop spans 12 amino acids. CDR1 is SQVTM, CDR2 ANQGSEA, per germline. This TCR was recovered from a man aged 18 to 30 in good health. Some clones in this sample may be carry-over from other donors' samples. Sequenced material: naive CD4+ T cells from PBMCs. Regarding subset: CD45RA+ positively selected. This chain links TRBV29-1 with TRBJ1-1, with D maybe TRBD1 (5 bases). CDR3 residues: CSVDTGVTEAFF. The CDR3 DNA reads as TGCAGCGTTGATACAGGTGTCACTGAAGCTTTCTTT.